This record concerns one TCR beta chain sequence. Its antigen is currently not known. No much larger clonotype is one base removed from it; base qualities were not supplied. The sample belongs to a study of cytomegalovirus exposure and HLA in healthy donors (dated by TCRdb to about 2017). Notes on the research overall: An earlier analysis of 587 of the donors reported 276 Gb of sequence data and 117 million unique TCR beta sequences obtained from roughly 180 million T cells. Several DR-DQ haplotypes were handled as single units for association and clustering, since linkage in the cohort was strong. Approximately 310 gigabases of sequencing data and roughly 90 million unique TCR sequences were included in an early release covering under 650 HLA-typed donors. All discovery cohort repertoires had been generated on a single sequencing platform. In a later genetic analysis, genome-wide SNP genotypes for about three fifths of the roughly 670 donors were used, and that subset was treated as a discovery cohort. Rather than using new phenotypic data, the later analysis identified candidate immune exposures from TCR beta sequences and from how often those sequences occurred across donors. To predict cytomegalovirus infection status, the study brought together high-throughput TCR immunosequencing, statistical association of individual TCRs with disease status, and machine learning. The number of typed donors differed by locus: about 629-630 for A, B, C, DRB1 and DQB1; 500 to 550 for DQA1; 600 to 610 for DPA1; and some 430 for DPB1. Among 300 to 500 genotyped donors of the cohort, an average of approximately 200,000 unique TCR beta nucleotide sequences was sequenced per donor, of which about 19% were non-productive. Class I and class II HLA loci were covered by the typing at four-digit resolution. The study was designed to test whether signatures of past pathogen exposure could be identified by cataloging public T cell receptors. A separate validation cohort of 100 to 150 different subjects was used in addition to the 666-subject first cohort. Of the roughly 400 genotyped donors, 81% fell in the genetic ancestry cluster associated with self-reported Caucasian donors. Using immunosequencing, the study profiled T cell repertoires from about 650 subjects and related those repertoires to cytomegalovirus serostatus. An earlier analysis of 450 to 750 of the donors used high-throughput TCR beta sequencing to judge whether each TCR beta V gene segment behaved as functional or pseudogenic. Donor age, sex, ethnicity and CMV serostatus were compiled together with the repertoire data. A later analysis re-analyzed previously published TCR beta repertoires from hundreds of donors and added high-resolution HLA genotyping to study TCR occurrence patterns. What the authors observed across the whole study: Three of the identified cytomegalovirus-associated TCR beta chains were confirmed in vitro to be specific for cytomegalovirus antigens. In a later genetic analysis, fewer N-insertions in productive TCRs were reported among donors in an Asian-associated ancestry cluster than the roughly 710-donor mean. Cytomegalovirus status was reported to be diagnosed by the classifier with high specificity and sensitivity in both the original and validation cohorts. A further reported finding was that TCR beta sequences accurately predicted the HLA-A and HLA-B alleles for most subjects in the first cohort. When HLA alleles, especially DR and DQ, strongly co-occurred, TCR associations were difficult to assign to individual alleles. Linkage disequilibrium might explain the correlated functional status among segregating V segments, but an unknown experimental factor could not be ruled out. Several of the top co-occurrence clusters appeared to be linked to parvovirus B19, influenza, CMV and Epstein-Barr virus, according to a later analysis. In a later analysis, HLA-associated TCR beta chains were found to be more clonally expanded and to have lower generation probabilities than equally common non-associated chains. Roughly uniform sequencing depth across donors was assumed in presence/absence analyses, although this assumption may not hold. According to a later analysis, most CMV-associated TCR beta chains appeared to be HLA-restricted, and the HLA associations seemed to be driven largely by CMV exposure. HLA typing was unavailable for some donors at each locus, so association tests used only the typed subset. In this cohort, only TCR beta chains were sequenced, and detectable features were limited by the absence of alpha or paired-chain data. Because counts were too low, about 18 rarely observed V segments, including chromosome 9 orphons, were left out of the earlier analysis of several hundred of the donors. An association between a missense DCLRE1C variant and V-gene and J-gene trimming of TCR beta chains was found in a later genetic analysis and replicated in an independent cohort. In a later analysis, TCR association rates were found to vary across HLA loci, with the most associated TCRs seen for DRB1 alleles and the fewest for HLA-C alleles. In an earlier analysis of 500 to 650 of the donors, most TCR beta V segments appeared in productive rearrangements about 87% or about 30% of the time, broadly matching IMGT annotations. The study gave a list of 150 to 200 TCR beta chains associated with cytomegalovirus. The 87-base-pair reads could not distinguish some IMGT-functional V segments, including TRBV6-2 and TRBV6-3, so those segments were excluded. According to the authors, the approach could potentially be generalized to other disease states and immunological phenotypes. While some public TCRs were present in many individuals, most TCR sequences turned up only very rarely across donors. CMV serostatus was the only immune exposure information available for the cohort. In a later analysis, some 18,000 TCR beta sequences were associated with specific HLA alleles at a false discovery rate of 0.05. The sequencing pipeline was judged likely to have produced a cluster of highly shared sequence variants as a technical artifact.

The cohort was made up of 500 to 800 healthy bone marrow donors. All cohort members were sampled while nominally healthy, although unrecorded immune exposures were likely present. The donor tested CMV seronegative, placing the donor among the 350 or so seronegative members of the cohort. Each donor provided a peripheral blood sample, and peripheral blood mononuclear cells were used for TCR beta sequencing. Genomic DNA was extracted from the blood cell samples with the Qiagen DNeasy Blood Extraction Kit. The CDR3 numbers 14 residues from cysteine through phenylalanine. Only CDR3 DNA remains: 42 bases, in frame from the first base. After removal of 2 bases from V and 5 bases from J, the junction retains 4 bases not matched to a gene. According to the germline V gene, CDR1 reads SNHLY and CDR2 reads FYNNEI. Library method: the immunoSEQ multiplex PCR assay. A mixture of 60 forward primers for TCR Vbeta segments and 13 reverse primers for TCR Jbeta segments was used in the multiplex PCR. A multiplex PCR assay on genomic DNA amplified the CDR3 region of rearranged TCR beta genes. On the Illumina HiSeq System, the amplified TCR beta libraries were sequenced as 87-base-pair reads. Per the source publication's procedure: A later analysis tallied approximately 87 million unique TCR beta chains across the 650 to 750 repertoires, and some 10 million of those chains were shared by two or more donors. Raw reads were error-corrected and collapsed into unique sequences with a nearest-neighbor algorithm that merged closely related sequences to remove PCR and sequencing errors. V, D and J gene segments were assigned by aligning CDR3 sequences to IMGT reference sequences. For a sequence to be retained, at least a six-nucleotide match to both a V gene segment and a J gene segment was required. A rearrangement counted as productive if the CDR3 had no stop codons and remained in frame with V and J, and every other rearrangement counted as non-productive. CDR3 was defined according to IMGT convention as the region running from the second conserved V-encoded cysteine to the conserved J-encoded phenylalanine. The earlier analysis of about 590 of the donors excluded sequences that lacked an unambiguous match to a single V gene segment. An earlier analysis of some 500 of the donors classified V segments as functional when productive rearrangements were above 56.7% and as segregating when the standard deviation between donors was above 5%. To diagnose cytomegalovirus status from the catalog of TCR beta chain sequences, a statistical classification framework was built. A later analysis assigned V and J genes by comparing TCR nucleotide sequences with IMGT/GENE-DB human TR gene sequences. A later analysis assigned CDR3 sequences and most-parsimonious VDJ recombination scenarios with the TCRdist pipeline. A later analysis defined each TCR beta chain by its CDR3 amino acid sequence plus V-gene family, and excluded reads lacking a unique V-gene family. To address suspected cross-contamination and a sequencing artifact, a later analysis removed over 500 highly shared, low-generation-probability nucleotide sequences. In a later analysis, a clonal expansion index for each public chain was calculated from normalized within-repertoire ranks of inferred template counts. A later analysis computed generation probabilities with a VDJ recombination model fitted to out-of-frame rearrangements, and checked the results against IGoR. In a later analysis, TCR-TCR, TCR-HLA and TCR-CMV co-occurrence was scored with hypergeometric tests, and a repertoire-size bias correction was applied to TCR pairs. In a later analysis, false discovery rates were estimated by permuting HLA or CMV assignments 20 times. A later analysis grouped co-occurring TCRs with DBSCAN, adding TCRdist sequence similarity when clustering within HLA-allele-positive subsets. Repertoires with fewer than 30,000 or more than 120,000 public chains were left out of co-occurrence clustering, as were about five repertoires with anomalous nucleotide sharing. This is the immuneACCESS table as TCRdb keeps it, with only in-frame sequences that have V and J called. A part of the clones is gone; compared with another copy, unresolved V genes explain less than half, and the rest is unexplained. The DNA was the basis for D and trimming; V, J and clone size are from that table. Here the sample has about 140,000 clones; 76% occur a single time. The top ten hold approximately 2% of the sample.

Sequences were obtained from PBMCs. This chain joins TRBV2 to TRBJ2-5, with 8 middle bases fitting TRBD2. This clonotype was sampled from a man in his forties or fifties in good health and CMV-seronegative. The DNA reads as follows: TGTGCCAGCAGTGAAAACGGGAGGGGGGAGACCCAGTACTTC. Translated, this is CASSENGRGETQYF.